Listed here are 27 T cell receptor beta chains from one sample, sequenced in a study of blood T cell repertoires in COVID-19. The protocol was immunoSEQ multiplex PCR, while the TCRdb copy is restricted to in-frame clones and leaves out a portion. The data contain about 74,000 clones, 88% of them seen just once; the ten biggest clones take up 1.5% to 2.5%. Sequenced input: peripheral blood. These receptors came from a woman older than 75 with active or convalescent COVID-19.

The chain combines TRBV27 with TRBJ2-5; D is undetermined. CDR1 and CDR2 from the germline V gene are MNHEY and SMNVEV (reference sequence). Trimming removed 3 bases from V and 4 bases from J, with 9 bases in between. The CDR3 runs to 13 residues. This CDR3 is CASSFRLGETQYF. In nucleotides, the CDR3 is TGTGCCAGCAGTTTCCGCCTAGGAGAGACCCAGTACTTC.

The rearrangement links TRBV29-1 to TRBJ2-5; D is perhaps TRBD2 (5 bases). The CDR3 is 13 amino acids. In germline, CDR1 is SQVTM, CDR2 ANQGSEA. V gave up 8 bases and J gave up 4 bases, with 17 bases separating them. CDR3 amino acids: CSINTGIPETQYF. CDR3 nucleotide sequence: TGCAGCATTAACACCGGGATCCCAGAGACCCAGTACTTC. Together with reference TRBV29-1 and TRBJ2-5, the CDR3 gives the full variable domain: SAVISQKPSRDICQRGTSLTIQCQVDSQVTMMFWYRQQPGQSLTLIATANQGSEATYESGFVIDKFPISRPNLTFSTLTVSNMSPEDSSIYLCSINTGIPETQYFGPGTRLLVL.

The genes are TRBV5-1 and TRBJ2-5; 8 nucleotides line up with TRBD2. Germline loops: CDR1 SGHRS, CDR2 YFSETQ. The CDR3 sequence is 16 residues long. The junction had 16 bases not matched to a gene; V was cut back by 7 bases and J by 5 bases. The CDR3, as DNA: TGCGCCAGCCAGCAACAAGGAGGGCCGGGGGGGGAGACCCAGTACTTC. This codes for CASQQQGGPGGETQYF.

V gene TRBV29-1 combines with J gene TRBJ1-2; 7 bases match TRBD1. Germline CDR1 is SQVTM and CDR2 is ANQGSEA. The CDR3 extends over 13 amino acids. The junction had 6 bases not matched to a gene; V was cut back by 8 bases and J by 0 bases. CDR3: CSISRGSNYGYTF. DNA of the CDR3: TGCAGCATATCCAGGGGGTCTAACTATGGCTACACCTTC.

The rearrangement joins TRBV5-6 to TRBJ1-1, with 9 bases fitting TRBD1. The CDR3 has 14 residues. In germline, CDR1 is SGHDT, CDR2 YYEEEE. The J segment lost 5 bases and the V segment lost 1 base, leaving 3 bases of the junction unmatched. The CDR3 coding sequence is TGTGCCAGCAGCTTGAACAGGGGGCAGACTGAAGCTTTCTTT. This gives the protein CASSLNRGQTEAFF.

The gene calls are TRBV7-9 and TRBJ1-4; D is perhaps TRBD1 (5 bases). The CDR3 length is 15 residues. In germline, CDR1 is SEHNR, CDR2 FQNEAQ (reference sequence). Trimming left V 1 base short and J 4 bases short, with 10 bases between. The CDR3 here is CASSLVGRDNEKLFF. The DNA for the CDR3 is TGTGCCAGCAGCTTAGTAGGCAGGGATAATGAAAAACTGTTTTTT.

This clone was counted only a few times. The chain carries TRBV11-2 and TRBJ2-7; no definite D call. The CDR3 runs 14 residues. In germline, CDR1 is SGHAT, CDR2 FQNNGV. V was clipped by 5 bases and J by 3 bases, with 14 bases between them. The CDR3 DNA reads TGTGCCAGCAGCCTAAACGTACGCGTCTACGAGCAGTACTTC. This codes for CASSLNVRVYEQYF.

The genes are TRBV5-1 and TRBJ1-4; D is uncertain. The CDR3 loop spans 16 amino acids. V was trimmed by 4 bases and J by 3 bases, leaving 16 bases between them. Germline-derived CDR1 and CDR2 are SGHRS and YFSETQ. Here the CDR3 reads CASSGGGRMANEKLFF. In nucleotides, the CDR3 is TGCGCCAGCAGCGGCGGAGGGAGGATGGCTAATGAAAAACTGTTTTTT.

This sequence joins TRBV7-8 and TRBJ2-3; 8 positions agree with TRBD2. CDR1 SGHVS and CDR2 FQNEAQ come from the germline V gene. Unmatched junction bases numbered 9, after V lost 5 bases and J lost 5 bases. This CDR3 contains 15 residues. CDR3 sequence reads: CASSRGRGDGDTQYF. The DNA for the CDR3 is TGTGCCAGCAGCCGCGGGCGGGGGGACGGAGATACGCAGTATTTT.

The chain combines TRBV4-1 with TRBJ1-6; D might be TRBD1 (6 bases). The CDR3 has 14 amino acids. CDR1 is MGHRA, CDR2 YSYEKL, per germline. With 4 bases removed from V and 9 bases from J, the gap between germline ends came to 13 bases. DNA for the CDR3: TGCGCCAGCAGCCCTGGGCAGGGGAGTTCACCCCTCCACTTT. Translating it yields CASSPGQGSSPLHF.

V gene TRBV5-6 combines with J gene TRBJ1-2, with 8 bases that match TRBD1. Germline values: CDR1 SGHDT, CDR2 YYEEEE. The CDR3 length is 14 residues. The J segment lost 5 bases and the V segment lost 0 bases, leaving 3 bases of the junction unmatched. DNA of the CDR3: TGTGCCAGCAGCTTGGAGTACAGGGGGTATGGCTACACCTTC. Amino acid sequence: CASSLEYRGYGYTF.

V usage is TRBV6-5 and J usage is TRBJ2-3; maybe TRBD1 (5 bases). The CDR3 extends over 13 amino acids. Looked up from germline, CDR1 is MNHEY and CDR2 is SVGAGI. Trimming pared 4 bases from V and 1 base from J, leaving 6 bases between. Here the CDR3 reads CASSLQGTDTQYF. CDR3 bases: TGTGCCAGCAGTTTACAGGGCACAGATACGCAGTATTTT.

This chain joins TRBV3-1 (or the pseudogene TRBV3-2) and TRBJ2-7; TRBD2 agrees at 7 bases. This CDR3 contains 14 residues. V dropped 1 base and J dropped 4; count of bases not matched to a gene: 4. Germline assignment: CDR1 LGHDT and CDR2 YNNKEL (reference sequence). CDR3 in amino acids: CASSQAGLRYEQYF. The CDR3 DNA follows: TGTGCCAGCAGCCAAGCGGGACTAAGGTACGAGCAGTACTTC.

V gene TRBV9 combines with J gene TRBJ1-3; D is unclear. This CDR3 contains 13 residues. Trimming shortened V by 4 bases and J by 8 bases, and 13 bases separated the two germline ends. Germline V lookup: CDR1 SGDLS, CDR2 YYNGEE. The CDR3 spells CASSLRESDTIYF. The CDR3 nucleotides are TGTGCCAGCAGCCTACGAGAATCGGACACCATATATTTT.

The V call is TRBV30, the J call TRBJ2-3, with 9 bases that match TRBD1. This CDR3 spans 18 amino acids. V was pared by 1 base and J by 0 bases, with 11 bases of the junction left unmatched. CDR1 is GTSNPN, CDR2 SVGIG, per germline (reference sequence). This CDR3 is CAWSAKSGTGLSTDTQYF. For the CDR3, the DNA is TGTGCCTGGAGTGCCAAATCCGGGACAGGGCTTAGCACAGATACGCAGTATTTT. Supplemented by reference TRBV30 and TRBJ2-3, the full variable domain reads SQTIHQWPATLVQPVGSPLSLECTVEGTSNPNLYWYRQAAGRGLQLLFYSVGIGQISSEVPQNLSASRPQDRQFILSSKKLLLSDSGFYLCAWSAKSGTGLSTDTQYFGPGTRLTVL.

V is TRBV5-1 and J is TRBJ1-1; a weak D match, TRBD1 (6 bases). V was shortened by 0 bases and J by 1 base, with 10 bases between the two germline ends. The CDR3 is 15 amino acids. CDR1 is SGHRS and CDR2 is YFSETQ in the germline V gene. The CDR3 is CASSLGRGQNTEAFF. CDR3 DNA sequence: TGCGCCAGCAGCTTGGGCCGGGGACAGAACACTGAAGCTTTCTTT.

V gene TRBV5-1 combines with J gene TRBJ2-5; 10 nucleotides agree with TRBD2. CDR3 length: 15 residues. Germline V gives CDR1 SGHRS, CDR2 YFSETQ. V dropped 5 bases and J dropped 2; count of bases not matched to a gene: 6. The CDR3 here is CASRSLAGGQETQYF. The CDR3 bases are TGCGCCAGCAGGTCGTTAGCGGGGGGTCAAGAGACCCAGTACTTC.

CDR3 DNA: TGTGCCACCAGTGATACTAAGACAGGGGACCTCACCGGGGAGCTGTTTTTT. Amino acids: CATSDTKTGDLTGELFF. The chain employs TRBV24-1 and TRBJ2-2, with 8 bases identical to TRBD1. Per germline, CDR1 KGHDR and CDR2 SFDVKD. V trimming: 3 bases; J trimming: 4 bases; junction bases outside the gene matches: 9. The CDR3 is 17 residues long.

A single count supports this clone. The rearrangement links TRBV13 to TRBJ2-4, with 8 positions matching TRBD1. The CDR3 runs to 19 residues. Germline V gene data show CDR1 as PRHDT and CDR2 as FYEKMQ (reference sequence). J was trimmed by 0 bases and V by 5 bases; bases with no gene match: 15. This CDR3 is CASSDRQGSINLAKNIQYF. Written as DNA, the CDR3 is TGTGCCAGCAGCGACCGACAGGGGTCGATAAACTTAGCCAAAAACATTCAGTACTTC.

The chain couples TRBV19 to TRBJ2-3; 9 bases map to TRBD2. The CDR3 is made up of 17 amino acids. In germline, CDR1 is LNHDA, CDR2 SQIVND (reference sequence). J was trimmed by 7 bases and V by 7 bases; bases with no gene match: 18. DNA for the CDR3: TGTGCCAGTACCCCTAGTCCCCGAGCGGGAGGCCCAAATACGCAGTATTTT. This translates into CASTPSPRAGGPNTQYF.

This clone was recorded only once. The chain uses TRBV24-1 and TRBJ2-7; D is uncertain. The CDR3 extends over 12 amino acids. V was pared by 5 bases and J by 2 bases, with 6 bases between. Germline CDR1 reads KGHDR; CDR2 reads SFDVKD. The CDR3 region has the DNA TGTGCCACCAGTGTGGGCCCCTACGAGCAGTACTTC. Its translation is CATSVGPYEQYF.

This chain connects TRBV29-1 to TRBJ2-7, with TRBD1 identical over 10 bases. The junction had 8 bases not matched to a gene; V was cut back by 7 bases and J by 2 bases. This CDR3 contains 14 residues. CDR1 and CDR2 from the germline V gene are SQVTM and ANQGSEA. As DNA, the CDR3 is TGCAGCGGATGGACAGGGGGTGACCCCTACGAGCAGTACTTC. This sequence encodes CSGWTGGDPYEQYF.

The chain carries TRBV7-3 and TRBJ2-3; D is perhaps TRBD1 (5 bases). The CDR3 consists of 14 residues. Trimming took 4 bases from V and 4 from J, leaving 12 bases between them. Per the germline V gene, CDR1 is SGHTA and CDR2 is FQGTGA. CDR3 residues: CASSSRARADTQYF. CDR3 DNA: TGTGCCAGCAGCTCCAGGGCCAGGGCAGATACGCAGTATTTT.

This chain connects TRBV7-2 to TRBJ1-4; TRBD1 matches at 7 bases. The CDR3 is made up of 17 amino acids. Germline CDR1 is SGHTA and CDR2 is FQGNSA. Losses at the gene ends were 5 bases for V and 5 bases for J; bases not matched to a gene: 14. CDR3 protein: CASSPSFGPRGNEKLFF. DNA of the CDR3: TGTGCCAGCAGCCCTTCCTTCGGCCCCAGGGGGAATGAAAAACTGTTTTTT.

This clone is a singleton in its sample. The chain is built from TRBV12-2 and TRBJ1-2. TRBV12-2 is deemed a pseudogene. This CDR3 contains 13 residues. The CDR3 nucleotides read TGTGCCGGACTCTGGAGGTCGAACTATGGCTACACCTTC. Protein: CAGLWRSNYGYTF.

The chain joins TRBV25-1 to TRBJ2-3; 7 nucleotides agree with TRBD1. Looked up from germline, CDR1 is MGHDK and CDR2 is SYGVNS. The J segment lost 2 bases and the V segment lost 1 base, leaving 3 bases of the junction unmatched. This CDR3 is built from 15 residues. CDR3 DNA: TGTGCCAGCAGTGAATCTAGGGGGCCCACAGATACGCAGTATTTT. This gives the protein CASSESRGPTDTQYF.

V usage is TRBV4-1 and J usage is TRBJ1-1, with D perhaps matching TRBD1 (5 bases). This CDR3 has 14 residues. Germline-derived CDR1 and CDR2 are MGHRA and YSYEKL. The V end lost 6 bases, the J end lost 1 base, and 12 bases lay between the germline ends. DNA for the CDR3: TGCGCCAGCAGGCGGGGCCGCGCGAACACTGAAGCTTTCTTT. Translation gives CASRRGRANTEAFF.